The clone carrying this TCR beta chain has a handful of counts. In the same sample, other DNA sequences code for this CDR3. This sample was taken from a study of blood T cell repertoires in COVID-19. Germline lookup yields CDR1 LNHDA and CDR2 SQIVND (reference sequence). The ends were cut back, 4 bases at V and 3 bases at J, with 15 bases in the middle. This CDR3 is built from 15 residues. Profiling relied on immunoSEQ multiplex PCR, and the TCRdb table lists in-frame clones only, not all of them. The table includes about 140,000 clones, less than 80% detected once. The TCR comes from a woman of 80 years or more with active or convalescent COVID-19. The sample consisted of peripheral blood. The chain combines TRBV19 with TRBJ1-2; tentatively, D is TRBD1 (6 bases). CDR3 in amino acids: CASSTGQRRDYGYTF. As DNA, the CDR3 is TGTGCCAGTAGTACTGGACAGAGACGAGACTATGGCTACACCTTC.